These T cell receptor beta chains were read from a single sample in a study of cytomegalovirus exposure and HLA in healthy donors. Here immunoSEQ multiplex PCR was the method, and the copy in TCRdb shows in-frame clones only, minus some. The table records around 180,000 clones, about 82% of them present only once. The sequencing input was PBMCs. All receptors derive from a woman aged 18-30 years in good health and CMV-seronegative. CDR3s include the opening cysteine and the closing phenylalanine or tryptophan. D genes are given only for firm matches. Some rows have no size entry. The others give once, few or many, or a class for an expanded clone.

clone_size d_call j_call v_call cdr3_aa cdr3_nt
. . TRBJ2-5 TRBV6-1 CASSEARLKETQYF TGTGCCAGCAGTGAGGCCCGACTAAAAGAGACCCAGTACTTC
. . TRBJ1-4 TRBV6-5 CASSYSRVINEKLFF TGTGCCAGCAGTTACTCCAGGGTGATTAATGAAAAACTGTTTTTT
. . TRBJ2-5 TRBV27 CASSWTYQETQYF TGTGCCAGCAGTTGGACTTATCAAGAGACCCAGTACTTC
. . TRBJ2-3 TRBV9 CASSVGTGRTDTQYF TGTGCCAGCAGCGTCGGAACAGGGCGCACAGATACGCAGTATTTT
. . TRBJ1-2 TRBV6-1 CASSDRGRDGYTF TGTGCCAGCAGTGATAGAGGGCGGGATGGCTACACCTTC
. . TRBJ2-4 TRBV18 CASSPDDRWGEEAKNIQYF TGTGCCAGCTCACCAGATGACCGGTGGGGCGAGGAAGCCAAAAACATTCAGTACTTC
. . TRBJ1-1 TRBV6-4 CASRLYGQTNTEAFF TGTGCCAGCAGGCTATATGGACAGACGAACACTGAAGCTTTCTTT
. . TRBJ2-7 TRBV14 CASATSSYEQYF TGTGCCAGCGCTACTAGTTCCTACGAGCAGTACTTC
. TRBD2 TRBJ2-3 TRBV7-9 CASSTTSGGPADTQYF TGTGCCAGCAGCACGACTAGCGGGGGGCCTGCAGATACGCAGTATTTT
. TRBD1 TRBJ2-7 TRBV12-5 CASEEGGGEQYF TGTGCTAGTGAAGAAGGGGGCGGCGAGCAGTACTTC
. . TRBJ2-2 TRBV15 CATSRAGPTGELFF TGTGCCACCAGCAGAGCAGGGCCGACCGGGGAGCTGTTTTTT
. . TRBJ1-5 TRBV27 CASSLRGYQPQHF TGTGCCAGCAGTCTCCGAGGCTATCAGCCCCAGCATTTT
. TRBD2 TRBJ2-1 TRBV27 CASIKRGGRDEQFF TGTGCCAGCATAAAGCGGGGGGGCAGGGATGAGCAGTTCTTC
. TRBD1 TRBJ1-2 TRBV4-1 CASSQGGQGLNYGYTF TGCGCCAGCAGCCAAGGGGGACAGGGTTTAAACTATGGCTACACCTTC
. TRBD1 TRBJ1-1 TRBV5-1 CASSLAGTARDTEAFF TGCGCCAGCAGCTTGGCCGGGACAGCCAGGGACACTGAAGCTTTCTTT
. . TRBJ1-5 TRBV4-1 CASSQDQGINQPQHF TGCGCCAGCAGCCAAGATCAGGGAATCAATCAGCCCCAGCATTTT
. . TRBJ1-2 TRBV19 CASSIPGVTAFYGYTF TGTGCCAGTAGTATACCCGGGGTCACGGCCTTCTATGGCTACACCTTC
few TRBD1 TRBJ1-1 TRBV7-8 CASSSRTGIKEAFF TGTGCCAGCAGCTCTCGGACAGGGATTAAGGAAGCTTTCTTT
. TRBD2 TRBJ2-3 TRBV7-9 CASSLLAGTDTQYF TGTGCCAGCAGCTTACTAGCGGGCACAGATACGCAGTATTTT
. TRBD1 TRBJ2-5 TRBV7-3 CASSEGTAKETQYF TGTGCCAGCAGCGAGGGGACAGCGAAAGAGACCCAGTACTTC
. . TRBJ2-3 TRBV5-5 CASSSSTDTQYF TGTGCCAGCAGTTCTAGCACAGATACGCAGTATTTT
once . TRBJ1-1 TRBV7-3 CASSFGGRTEAFF TGTGCCAGCAGCTTCGGGGGGCGAACTGAAGCTTTCTTT
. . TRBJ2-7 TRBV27 CASSPHRQSASYEQYF TGTGCCAGCAGTCCCCACCGACAGTCTGCCTCCTACGAGCAGTACTTC
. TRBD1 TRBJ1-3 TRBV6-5 CASRGTGRDTIYF TGTGCCAGCAGGGGGACAGGACGGGACACCATATATTTT
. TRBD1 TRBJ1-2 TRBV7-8 CASKPGGNYGYTF TGTGCCAGCAAGCCAGGGGGTAACTATGGCTACACCTTC
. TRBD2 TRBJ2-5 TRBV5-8 CASSPGTSGGTIPVETQYF TGTGCCAGCAGCCCCGGGACTAGCGGGGGGACCATCCCCGTTGAGACCCAGTACTTC
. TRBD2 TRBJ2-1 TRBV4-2 CASSQDWGLLNEQFF TGTGCCAGCAGCCAAGATTGGGGACTACTCAATGAGCAGTTCTTC
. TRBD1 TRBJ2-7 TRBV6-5 CASSSRTGPHEQYF TGTGCCAGCAGTTCCCGGACAGGGCCCCACGAGCAGTACTTC
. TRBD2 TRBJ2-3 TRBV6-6 CASSPQREGTQYF TGTGCCAGCAGTCCCCAGCGGGAAGGTACGCAGTATTTT
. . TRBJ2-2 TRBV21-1 CASTTGTGELFF TGTGCCAGTACGACAGGGACCGGGGAGCTGTTTTTT
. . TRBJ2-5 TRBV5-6 CASSLRETQYF TGTGCCAGCAGCTTGCGAGAGACCCAGTACTTC
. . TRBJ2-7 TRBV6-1 CASRAQAYEQYF TGTGCCAGCAGGGCCCAGGCCTACGAGCAGTACTTC
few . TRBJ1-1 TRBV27 CASSLNFDTEAFF TGTGCCAGCAGTTTAAACTTCGACACTGAAGCTTTCTTT
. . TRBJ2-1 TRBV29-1 CSSRQYNEQFF TGCAGCTCCCGACAGTACAATGAGCAGTTCTTC
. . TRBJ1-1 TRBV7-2 CASRRITGTGNTEAFF TGTGCCAGCAGACGAATTACAGGGACGGGTAACACTGAAGCTTTCTTT
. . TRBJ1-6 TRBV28 CASNIRNSPLHF TGTGCCAGCAATATCCGTAATTCACCCCTCCACTTT
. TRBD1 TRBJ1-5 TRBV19 CASSTGTGGSNQPQHF TGTGCCAGTAGTACAGGGACAGGGGGCAGCAATCAGCCCCAGCATTTT
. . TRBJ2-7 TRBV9 CASSVGPFDIYEQYF TGTGCCAGCAGCGTAGGACCCTTTGACATCTACGAGCAGTACTTC
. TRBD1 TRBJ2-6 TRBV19 CASSIPSQGLMFGANVLTF TGTGCCAGTAGTATACCCTCACAGGGGTTAATGTTCGGGGCCAACGTCCTGACTTTC
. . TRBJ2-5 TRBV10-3 CAISDVGGKETQYF TGTGCCATCAGTGACGTGGGCGGGAAGGAGACCCAGTACTTC
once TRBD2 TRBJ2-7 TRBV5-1 CASSLNTRSSGEQYF TGCGCCAGCAGCTTAAACACACGATCTAGCGGGGAGCAGTACTTC
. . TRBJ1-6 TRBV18 CASSPQGDSPLHF TGTGCCAGCTCACCACAGGGGGATTCACCCCTCCACTTT
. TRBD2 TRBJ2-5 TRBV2 CASSGLAGGKETQYF TGTGCCAGCAGTGGACTAGCGGGGGGGAAAGAGACCCAGTACTTC
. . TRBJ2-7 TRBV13 CASSWRTATDF TGTGCCAGCAGCTGGAGGACAGCTACGGACTTC
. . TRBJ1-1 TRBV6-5 CASSYVLMAVTTEAFF TGTGCCAGCAGTTACGTTTTAATGGCAGTTACCACTGAAGCTTTCTTT
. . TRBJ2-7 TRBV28 CASSLIRGSPYEQYF TGTGCCAGCAGTTTAATCAGGGGTAGCCCCTACGAGCAGTACTTC
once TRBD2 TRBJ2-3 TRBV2 CARGRGTDTQYF TGTGCCAGAGGGAGGGGCACAGATACGCAGTATTTT
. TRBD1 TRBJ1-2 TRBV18 CASSGQDGLYGYTF TGTGCCAGCTCGGGACAGGATGGACTGTATGGCTACACCTTC
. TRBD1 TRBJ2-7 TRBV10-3 CANRDSLSYEQYF TGTGCCAACCGGGACAGCTTGTCCTACGAGCAGTACTTC
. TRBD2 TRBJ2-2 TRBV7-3 CASRYTPAGDYTGELFF TGTGCCAGCAGATACACCCCAGCGGGGGACTACACCGGGGAGCTGTTTTTT